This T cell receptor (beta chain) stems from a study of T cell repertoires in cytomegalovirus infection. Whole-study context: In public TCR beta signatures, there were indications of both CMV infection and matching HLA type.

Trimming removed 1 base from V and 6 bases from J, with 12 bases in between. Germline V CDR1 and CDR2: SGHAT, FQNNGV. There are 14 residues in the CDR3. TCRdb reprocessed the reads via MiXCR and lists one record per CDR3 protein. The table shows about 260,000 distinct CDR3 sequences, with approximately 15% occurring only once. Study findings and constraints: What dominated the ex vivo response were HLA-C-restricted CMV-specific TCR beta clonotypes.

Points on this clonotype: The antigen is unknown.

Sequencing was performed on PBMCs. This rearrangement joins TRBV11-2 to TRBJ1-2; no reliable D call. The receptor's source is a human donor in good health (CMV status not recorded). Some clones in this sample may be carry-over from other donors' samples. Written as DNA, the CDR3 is TGTGCCAGCAGCTTAGGGCGGGGTCGGGATGGCTACACCTTC. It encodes CASSLGRGRDGYTF.